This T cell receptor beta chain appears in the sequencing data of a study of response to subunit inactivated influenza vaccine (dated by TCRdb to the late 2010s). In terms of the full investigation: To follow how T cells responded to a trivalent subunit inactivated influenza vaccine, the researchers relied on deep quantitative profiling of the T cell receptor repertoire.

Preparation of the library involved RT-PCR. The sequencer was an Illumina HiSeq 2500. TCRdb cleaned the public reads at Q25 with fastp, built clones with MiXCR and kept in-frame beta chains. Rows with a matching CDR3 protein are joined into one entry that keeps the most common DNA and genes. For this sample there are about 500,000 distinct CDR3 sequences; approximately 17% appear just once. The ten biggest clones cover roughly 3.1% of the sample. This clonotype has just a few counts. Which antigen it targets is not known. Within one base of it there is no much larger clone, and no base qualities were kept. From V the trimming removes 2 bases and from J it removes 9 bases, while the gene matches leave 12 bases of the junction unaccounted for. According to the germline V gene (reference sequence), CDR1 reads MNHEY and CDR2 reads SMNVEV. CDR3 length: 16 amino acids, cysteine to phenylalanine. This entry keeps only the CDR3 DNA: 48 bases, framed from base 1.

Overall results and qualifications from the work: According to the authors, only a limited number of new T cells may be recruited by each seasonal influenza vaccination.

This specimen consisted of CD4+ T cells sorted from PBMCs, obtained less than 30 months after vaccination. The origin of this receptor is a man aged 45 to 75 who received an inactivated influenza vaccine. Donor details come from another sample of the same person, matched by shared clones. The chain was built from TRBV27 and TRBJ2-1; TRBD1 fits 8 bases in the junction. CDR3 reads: CASSLNRGQGRGEQFF. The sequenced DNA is TGTGCCAGCAGTTTAAACCGTGGACAGGGTCGGGGTGAGCAGTTCTTC.